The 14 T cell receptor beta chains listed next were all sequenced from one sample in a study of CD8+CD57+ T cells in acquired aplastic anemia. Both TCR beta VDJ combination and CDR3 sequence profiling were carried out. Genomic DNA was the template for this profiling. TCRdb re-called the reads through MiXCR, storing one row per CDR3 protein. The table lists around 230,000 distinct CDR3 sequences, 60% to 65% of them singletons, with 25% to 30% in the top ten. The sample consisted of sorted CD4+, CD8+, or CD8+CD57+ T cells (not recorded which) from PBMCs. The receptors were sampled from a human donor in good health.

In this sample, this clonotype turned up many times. CDR3 coding DNA: TGTGCCAGCAGCATAGGACTAGCGATCACCGGGGAGCTGTTTTTT. Translation: CASSIGLAITGELFF. This chain joins TRBV5-5 and TRBJ2-2, with TRBD2 identical over 9 bases. The CDR3 contains 15 residues. CDR1 is SGHKS, CDR2 YYEKEE, per germline (reference sequence). V lost 4 bases, J lost 4 bases, and 5 bases stayed unmatched.

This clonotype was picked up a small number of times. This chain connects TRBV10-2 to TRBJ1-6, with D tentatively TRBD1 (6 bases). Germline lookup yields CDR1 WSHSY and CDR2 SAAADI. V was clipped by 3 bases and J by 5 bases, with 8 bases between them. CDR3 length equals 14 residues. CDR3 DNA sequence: TGCGCCAGCAGTGAACAGGGAAATAATTCACCCCTCCACTTT. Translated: CASSEQGNNSPLHF.

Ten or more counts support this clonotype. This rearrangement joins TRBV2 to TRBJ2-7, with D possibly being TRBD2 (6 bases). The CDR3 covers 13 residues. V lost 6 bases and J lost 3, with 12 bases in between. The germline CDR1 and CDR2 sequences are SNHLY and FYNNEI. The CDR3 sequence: CASRPLGGYEQYF. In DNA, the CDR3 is TGTGCCAGCAGGCCGCTGGGAGGCTACGAGCAGTACTTC.

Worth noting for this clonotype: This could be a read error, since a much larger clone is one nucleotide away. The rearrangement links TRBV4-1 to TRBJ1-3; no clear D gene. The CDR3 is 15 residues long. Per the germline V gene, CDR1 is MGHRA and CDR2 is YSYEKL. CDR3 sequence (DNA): TGTGCCAGCACCACAGTGACCGTCTCTGGAAACACCATATATTTT. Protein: CASTTVTVSGNTIYF.

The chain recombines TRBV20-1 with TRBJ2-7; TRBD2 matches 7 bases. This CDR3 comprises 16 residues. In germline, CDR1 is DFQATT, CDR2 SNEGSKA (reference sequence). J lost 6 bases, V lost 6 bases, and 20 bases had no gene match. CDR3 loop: CSAPGGGDVSLFEQYF. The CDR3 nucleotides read TGCAGTGCCCCTGGGGGGGGGGACGTAAGTCTATTCGAGCAGTACTTC.

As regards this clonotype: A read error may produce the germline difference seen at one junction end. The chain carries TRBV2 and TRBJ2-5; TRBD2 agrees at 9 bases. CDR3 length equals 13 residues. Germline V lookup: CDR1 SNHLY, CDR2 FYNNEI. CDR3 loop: CASSDVAGETQYF. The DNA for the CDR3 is TGTGCCAGCAGTGATGTAGCGGGAGAGACACAGTACTTC.

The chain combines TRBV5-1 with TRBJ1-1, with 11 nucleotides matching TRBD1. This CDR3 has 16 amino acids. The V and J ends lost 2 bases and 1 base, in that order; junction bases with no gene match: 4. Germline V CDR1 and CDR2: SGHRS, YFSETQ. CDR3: CASSFGQGARNTEAFF. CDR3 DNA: TGCGCCAGCAGCTTCGGACAGGGGGCGAGGAACACTGAAGCTTTCTTT.

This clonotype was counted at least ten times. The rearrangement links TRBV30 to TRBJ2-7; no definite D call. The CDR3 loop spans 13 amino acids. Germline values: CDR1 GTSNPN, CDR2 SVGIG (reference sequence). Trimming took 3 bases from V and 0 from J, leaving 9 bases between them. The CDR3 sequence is CAWRPRNSYEQYF. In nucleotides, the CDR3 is TGTGCCTGGAGGCCCCGTAACTCCTACGAGCAGTACTTC.

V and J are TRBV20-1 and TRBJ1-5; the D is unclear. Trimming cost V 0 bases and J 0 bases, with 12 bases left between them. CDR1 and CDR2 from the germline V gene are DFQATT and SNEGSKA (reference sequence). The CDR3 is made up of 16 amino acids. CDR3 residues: CSARDQRIASNQPQHF. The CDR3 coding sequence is TGCAGTGCTAGAGATCAAAGGATAGCTAGCAATCAGCCCCAGCATTTT.

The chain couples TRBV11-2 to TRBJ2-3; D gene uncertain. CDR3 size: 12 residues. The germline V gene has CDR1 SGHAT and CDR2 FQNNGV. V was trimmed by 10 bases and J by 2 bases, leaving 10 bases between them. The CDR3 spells CATHKYTDTQYF. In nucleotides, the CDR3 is TGTGCCACCCACAAATACACAGATACGCAGTATTTT.

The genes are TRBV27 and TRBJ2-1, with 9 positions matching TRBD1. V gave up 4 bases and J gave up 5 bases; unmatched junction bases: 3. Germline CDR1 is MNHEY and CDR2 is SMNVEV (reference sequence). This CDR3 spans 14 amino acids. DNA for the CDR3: TGTGCCAGCAGTTCCGGGACAGGGCACAATGAGCAGTTCTTC. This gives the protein CASSSGTGHNEQFF.

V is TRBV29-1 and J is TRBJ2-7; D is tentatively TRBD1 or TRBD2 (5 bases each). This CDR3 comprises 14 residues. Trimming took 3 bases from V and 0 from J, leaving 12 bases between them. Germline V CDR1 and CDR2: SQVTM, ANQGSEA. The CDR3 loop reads CSVDRGRGSYEQYF. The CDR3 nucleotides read TGCAGCGTTGACCGGGGCCGGGGCTCCTACGAGCAGTACTTC.

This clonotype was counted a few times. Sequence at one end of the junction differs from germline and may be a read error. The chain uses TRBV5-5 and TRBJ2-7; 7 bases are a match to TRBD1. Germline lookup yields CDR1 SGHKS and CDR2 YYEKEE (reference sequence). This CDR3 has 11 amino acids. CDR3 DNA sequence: TGTGCCAAGAAAGGGGGCTACGAGCGGTACTTC. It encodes CAKKGGYERYF.

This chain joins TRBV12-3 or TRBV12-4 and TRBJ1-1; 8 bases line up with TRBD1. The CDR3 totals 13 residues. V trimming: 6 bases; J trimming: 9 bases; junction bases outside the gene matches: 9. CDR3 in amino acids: CASRGQGLPKAFF. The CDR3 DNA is TGTGCCAGCAGAGGACAGGGCCTCCCCAAAGCTTTCTTT.